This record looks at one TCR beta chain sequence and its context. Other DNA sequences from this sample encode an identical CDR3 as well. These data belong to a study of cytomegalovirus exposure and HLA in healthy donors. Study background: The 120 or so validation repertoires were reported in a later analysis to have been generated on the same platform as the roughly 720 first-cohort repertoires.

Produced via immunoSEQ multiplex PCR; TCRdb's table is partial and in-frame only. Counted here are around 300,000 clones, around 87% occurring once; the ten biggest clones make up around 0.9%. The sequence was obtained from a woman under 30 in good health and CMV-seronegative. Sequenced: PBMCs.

The CDR3 sequence is CASSPGTGGYEQYF. CDR3 bases: TGTGCCAGCAGTCCAGGGACAGGGGGCTACGAGCAGTACTTC. This chain links TRBV28 with TRBJ2-7, with 11 bases fitting TRBD1. The germline gives CDR1 MDHEN, CDR2 SYDVKM. The CDR3 totals 14 residues. J lost 3 bases, V lost 5 bases, and 3 bases had no gene match.